This T cell receptor (beta chain) was captured in a study of post-analysis software for immune sequencing data. Findings and caveats of the study: Four to six TRBV segments were more frequent in patients than controls; TRBV5-6, TRBV5-1 and TRBV20-1 belonged to this group.

To note about this clonotype: Its antigen is unknown.

Unique molecular identifiers had been added to the TCR beta cDNA libraries. TCRdb used MiXCR to reprocess the PCR reads, holding one entry per CDR3 protein. This sample has 600,000 to 750,000 distinct CDR3 sequences, with 59% found just once. After removal of 6 bases from V and 4 bases from J, the junction contained 8 bases not matched to a gene. Germline V gives CDR1 MNHEY, CDR2 SVGAGI. This CDR3 comprises 14 residues. The chain employs TRBV6-5 and TRBJ1-2; 7 positions agree with TRBD1. This TCR derives from a girl aged 2-10 years with multiple sclerosis. The sample consisted of blood. Here the CDR3 reads CASSLDRVAYGYTF. The CDR3 DNA reads TGTGCCAGCAGCCTCGACAGGGTGGCCTATGGCTACACCTTC.